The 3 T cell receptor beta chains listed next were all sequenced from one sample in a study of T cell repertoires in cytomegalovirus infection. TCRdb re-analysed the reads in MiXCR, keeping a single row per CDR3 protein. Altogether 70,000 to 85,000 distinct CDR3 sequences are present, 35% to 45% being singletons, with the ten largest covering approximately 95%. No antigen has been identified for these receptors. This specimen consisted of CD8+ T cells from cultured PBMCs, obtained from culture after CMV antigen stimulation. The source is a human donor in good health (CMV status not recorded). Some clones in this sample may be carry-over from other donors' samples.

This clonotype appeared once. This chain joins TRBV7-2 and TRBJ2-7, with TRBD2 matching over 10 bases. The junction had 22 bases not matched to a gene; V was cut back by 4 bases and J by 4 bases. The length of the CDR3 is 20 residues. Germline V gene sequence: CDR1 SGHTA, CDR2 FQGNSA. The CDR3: CASSSKTGTSVPSGFYEQYF. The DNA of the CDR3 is TGTGCCAGCAGCTCAAAAACCGGGACTAGCGTCCCCTCCGGGTTTTACGAGCAGTACTTC.

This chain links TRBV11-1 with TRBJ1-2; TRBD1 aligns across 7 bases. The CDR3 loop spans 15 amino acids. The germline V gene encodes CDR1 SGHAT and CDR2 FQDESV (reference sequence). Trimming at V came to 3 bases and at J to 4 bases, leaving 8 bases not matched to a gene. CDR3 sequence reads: CASSFLGTDRYGYTF. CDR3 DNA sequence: TGTGCCAGCAGCTTTCTGGGGACAGACCGCTATGGCTACACCTTC.

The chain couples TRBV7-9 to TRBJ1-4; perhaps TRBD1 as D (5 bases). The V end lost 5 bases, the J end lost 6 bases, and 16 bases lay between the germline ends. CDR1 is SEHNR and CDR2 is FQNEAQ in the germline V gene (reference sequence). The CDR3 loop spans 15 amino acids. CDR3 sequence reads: CASSPREGFDEKLFF. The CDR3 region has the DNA TGTGCCAGCAGCCCTAGGGAGGGGTTTGATGAAAAACTGTTTTTT.